One sample yielded the 11 T cell receptor beta chains listed below, sequenced in a study of Ad26.COV2.S vaccination and SARS-CoV-2 variants. Assay used: immunoSEQ multiplex PCR; TCRdb lists only in-frame clones, some missing. The sample shows approximately 480,000 clones, approximately 88% of them seen only once. Treatment indicated: some 20 received Ad26.COV2.S at low or high dose, single or two shots; roughly five received placebo; per-sample allocation not given. Sampling was done on day 63 after the first vaccine or placebo injection. This specimen consisted of peripheral blood, obtained in a trial of Ad26.COV2.S vaccine versus placebo. The receptors derive from a person between 18 and 60 years old who received the Ad26.COV2.S COVID-19 vaccine or a placebo.

The chain has TRBV10-3 and TRBJ2-7; 10 bases are a match to TRBD2. CDR1 is ENHRY, CDR2 SYGVKD, per germline. The CDR3 extends over 14 amino acids. With V trimmed by 10 bases and J by 7 bases, 13 bases remained unmatched. CDR3: CATGGTSDFREQYF. The CDR3 DNA follows: TGTGCCACCGGGGGGACTAGCGACTTTCGAGAGCAGTACTTC.

On this clone: Other nucleotide sequences in the sample specify the same CDR3. V and J are TRBV3-1 (or the pseudogene TRBV3-2) and TRBJ1-5; a possible D gene is TRBD1 (6 bases). In germline, CDR1 is LGHDT, CDR2 YNNKEL (reference sequence). Trimming pared 0 bases from V and 5 bases from J, leaving 8 bases between. The CDR3 is made up of 14 amino acids. Here the CDR3 DNA reads TGTGCCAGCAGCCAAGAGGGGGCAGATCAGCCCCAGCATTTT. Translation gives CASSQEGADQPQHF.

The rearrangement links TRBV11-2 to TRBJ1-6, with 8 nucleotides matching TRBD1. Trimming removed 2 bases from V and 7 bases from J; junction bases left unmatched: 1. The CDR3 is made up of 14 amino acids. Germline-derived CDR1 and CDR2 are SGHAT and FQNNGV. CDR3 DNA sequence: TGTGCCAGCAGCTTATCAGGGGGCAATTCACCCCTCCACTTT. Encoded protein: CASSLSGGNSPLHF.

V and J are TRBV4-2 and TRBJ2-7, with 7 bases that match TRBD2. The junction had 13 bases not matched to a gene; V was cut back by 3 bases and J by 2 bases. The CDR3 is made up of 17 amino acids. Per the germline V gene, CDR1 is LGHNA and CDR2 is YNFKEQ. The CDR3 bases are TGTGCCAGCAGCCAGATTTCGGGGGGACCAAGAACCTACGAGCAGTACTTC. This translates into CASSQISGGPRTYEQYF.

V gene TRBV7-9 combines with J gene TRBJ2-1, with 8 bases lining up with TRBD2. Germline V gene sequence: CDR1 SEHNR, CDR2 FQNEAQ (reference sequence). V lost 5 bases to trimming and J lost 5 bases; unmatched junction nucleotides: 8. This CDR3 has 15 amino acids. The DNA of the CDR3 is TGTGCCAGCAGCCGCGGACTAGCCGATAACAATGAGCAGTTCTTC. Translating gives CASSRGLADNNEQFF.

This chain uses TRBV11-2 with TRBJ1-2; tentatively, D is TRBD1 (6 bases). In germline, CDR1 is SGHAT, CDR2 FQNNGV. This CDR3 region has 14 residues. V lost 0 bases, J lost 8 bases, and 13 bases lay in between. CDR3 residues: CASSLDLRGQGYTF. The CDR3 DNA reads TGTGCCAGCAGCTTAGATTTGCGGGGGCAAGGCTACACCTTC.

As concerns this clone: Other DNA sequences in the sample encode the same CDR3. CDR3 sequence: CASSLGGLSTDTQYF. The DNA for the CDR3 is TGTGCCAGCAGCTTGGGGGGTCTCAGCACAGATACGCAGTATTTT. The chain joins TRBV5-4 to TRBJ2-3; D remains ambiguous. Germline CDR1 and CDR2: SGHNT and YYREEE (reference sequence). CDR3 size: 15 residues. V lost 0 bases and J lost 0, with 8 bases in between.

This rearrangement joins TRBV4-2 to TRBJ2-7; unclear D gene. In germline, CDR1 is LGHNA, CDR2 YNFKEQ. The CDR3 length is 13 residues. Trimming stripped 4 bases from V and 1 base from J, with 8 bases between. The CDR3 nucleotides are TGTGCCAGCAGCCCCGTGGATTCCTACGAGCAGTACTTC. Its protein product is CASSPVDSYEQYF.

This chain links TRBV4-2 with TRBJ1-5, with D maybe TRBD1 (6 bases). The V and J ends lost 0 bases and 3 bases respectively, with 18 bases between them. The CDR3 consists of 18 residues. CDR1 and CDR2 from the germline V gene are LGHNA and YNFKEQ. The CDR3 coding sequence is TGTGCCAGCAGCCAAGATCCCATGTCGGGGGCGAACAATCAGCCCCAGCATTTT. This translates into CASSQDPMSGANNQPQHF.

The chain uses TRBV9 and TRBJ2-1, with D possibly TRBD2 on 6 matching bases. V gave up 2 bases and J gave up 4 bases, with 19 bases separating them. The CDR3 is made up of 17 amino acids. Germline-derived CDR1 and CDR2 are SGDLS and YYNGEE. The CDR3 loop is CASSVNMGRGLYNEQFF. CDR3 nucleotide sequence: TGTGCCAGCAGCGTCAATATGGGGCGGGGCCTATACAATGAGCAGTTCTTC.

Of note for this clone: The sample carries other DNA sequences with the same CDR3. The chain couples TRBV30 to TRBJ2-5; 8 bases agree with TRBD2. CDR3 length: 11 residues. Trimming cost V 7 bases and J 3 bases; bases outside gene matches: 1. From germline, CDR1 is GTSNPN and CDR2 SVGIG (reference sequence). CDR3 sequence reads: CASAGEETQYF. The CDR3 region has the DNA TGTGCCTCAGCGGGAGAAGAGACCCAGTACTTC.